Below, one T cell receptor (beta chain) is given with its context. The antigen it binds to is not known. Base qualities are missing; no much larger clone stands one base away. CDR1 WSHSY and CDR2 SAAADI were looked up in the germline V gene. V and J lose 7 bases and 3 bases, and a span of 16 bases separates them. Including the terminal cysteine and phenylalanine, the CDR3 comprises 14 residues. The read is trimmed to its CDR3 DNA, 42 bases read in frame from base 1. Using the deep immunoSEQ assay, multiplex PCR amplified TCR CDR3 regions from genomic DNA. For each cell subset, the extracted genomic DNA was distributed evenly across all wells of several immunoSEQ 96-well plates, and each plate served as one replicate. For sorted subsets, each replicate PCR was loaded with 200 ng genomic DNA, equivalent to 25,000 to 30,000 T cell genomes. The purified libraries were quantified using a Qubit 3.0 fluorometer, sized with a Bioanalyzer 2100, and then quantified again using the KAPA Library Quantification kit. Each immunoSEQ 96-well plate was sequenced on its own single-read 150-cycle Illumina NextSeq 550 flow cell. Per the original workflow: Because the immunoSEQ output included only junctional sequences and no quality scores, the filtering could not be the same as the filtering used for full-length reads. To assign V/J genes and CDR3, sequences were annotated against IMGT germline references using PyIR, a Python wrapper for IgBLAST v1.9. Reads were removed for weak V/J assignments (E-value above 1e-6), missing CDR3, stop codons, out-of-frame junctions, or ambiguous translated residues. V3J clonotypes were defined as sequences sharing the same inferred V gene, J gene, and CDR3 amino acid sequence. To compute the percentage overlap between repertoires, the number of shared unique clonotypes was divided by the size of the smaller repertoire. RTK rarefaction, the Chao1 estimator, and Recon v2.1 estimates of unobserved clonotypes were used to assess repertoire richness. Generation probabilities for all TCRbeta clonotypes obtained by the gDNA method from a handful of donors were computed using OLGA. TCRdb took this table from immuneACCESS and kept in-frame rearrangements with V and J called. Such tables lack part of the clones; where checked against another copy, unresolved V genes explain under half of the gap, and the rest is unexplained. That table gives V, J and clone size, and the DNA gave D and trimming. For this sample there are more than 1.2 million clones; 98% appear just once. Clones ranked in the top ten supply about 0.35% of the sample.

Healthy HIV-negative adults with no recently reported acute infections or vaccinations were included as donors. All donors were Caucasian adults living in Nashville, Tennessee, USA. CD4+ T cells were enriched by magnetic negative selection; naive cells were then positively selected on CD45RA, and the negative fraction formed the memory subset. Blood was obtained by leukapheresis, after which PBMCs were separated by Ficoll-Histopaque density gradient centrifugation and cryopreserved in liquid nitrogen vapor phase. Analytical flow cytometry was used to check the purity and quantity of each magnetically sorted T cell population. Each sorted fraction had its genomic DNA isolated and then quantified by UV absorbance on a Nanodrop 2000c. This sample was taken from a study of shared clonotypes between healthy human individuals (TCRdb year 2020). With regard to the full study: The cohort included three men and a couple of women between 18 and 49 years of age. To estimate repertoire size and how much clonotype sharing occurs between individuals, the study deeply sequenced the blood TCR repertoires of about five healthy adults. Libraries were prepared and TCR repertoires were sequenced by different laboratories using diverse techniques, in order to increase sequencing depth and limit assay-specific biases. Per donor, three plates each were used for CD4 naive and CD4 memory, two for CD8 naive, and one for CD8 memory. Between about 0.8 and 8.9 billion PBMCs per donor were obtained by leukapheresis. Summary of the overall study and its limitations: The small number of donors limited the genetic and exposure-history diversity represented. Higher generation probabilities were observed for clonotypes shared by all four sorted-subset donors than for non-shared clonotypes. Larger estimated clonotype richness was generally found for naive subsets than for memory subsets. Pairwise subsampling led to the expectation that sequencing depth would affect the degree of clonotype sharing among donors. Across several donors, roughly 5% of naive CD4, approximately 4% of naive CD8, about 2.3% of memory CD4, and around 0.4% of memory CD8 clonotypes were shared. Incomplete sequencing was indicated by rarefaction of sorted-subset datasets, despite the large sequencing depth. Sampling was restricted to blood, and TCR repertoires in tissue are likely to differ from TCR repertoires in blood.

Sequenced material: naive CD4+ T cells sorted from blood. Taken with the paper, the label for cell subset or site translates to: CD45RA+ positively selected. The source of this sequence is a man aged 25 to 40 in good health. The rearranged chain carries TRBV10-2 and TRBJ2-7; the D gene may be TRBD1 or TRBD2, since each aligns over 5 bases. Here is the DNA: TGCGCCAGCACGAGTGGGACGAGACACTACGAGCAGTACTTC. This yields the protein CASTSGTRHYEQYF.